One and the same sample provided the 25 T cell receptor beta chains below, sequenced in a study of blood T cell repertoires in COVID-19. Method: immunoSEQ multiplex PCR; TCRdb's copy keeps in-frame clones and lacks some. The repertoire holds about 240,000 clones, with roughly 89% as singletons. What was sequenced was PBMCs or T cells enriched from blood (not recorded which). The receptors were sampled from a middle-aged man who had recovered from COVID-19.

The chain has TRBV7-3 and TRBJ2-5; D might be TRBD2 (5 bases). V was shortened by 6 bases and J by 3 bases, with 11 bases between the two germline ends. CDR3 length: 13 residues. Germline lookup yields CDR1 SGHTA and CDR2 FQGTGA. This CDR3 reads CASREEGEETQYF. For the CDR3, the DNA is TGTGCCAGCAGGGAGGAAGGAGAAGAGACCCAGTACTTC.

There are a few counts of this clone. CDR3 coding DNA: TGTGCCAGCAGCTTGGGACAGGGGTATAATTCACCCCTCCACTTT. This encodes CASSLGQGYNSPLHF. The chain recombines TRBV5-8 with TRBJ1-6, with TRBD1 identical over 8 bases. CDR3 length: 15 residues. V gave up 0 bases and J gave up 4 bases; unmatched junction bases: 0. The V gene's germline CDR1 is SGHTS and CDR2 YDEGEE. Supplemented by reference TRBV5-8 and TRBJ1-6, the full variable domain reads EAGVTQSPTHLIKTRGQQATLRCSPISGHTSVYWYQQALGLGLQFLLWYDEGEERNRGNFPPRFSGRQFPNYSSELNVNALELEDSALYLCASSLGQGYNSPLHFGNGTRLTVT.

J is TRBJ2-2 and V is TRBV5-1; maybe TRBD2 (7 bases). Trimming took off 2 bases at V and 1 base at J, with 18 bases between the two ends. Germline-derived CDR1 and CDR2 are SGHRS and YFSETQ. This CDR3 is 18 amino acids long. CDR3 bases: TGCGCCAGCAGCTTTGGGGGGGCGGCCCAGATGAACACCGGGGAGCTGTTTTTT. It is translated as CASSFGGAAQMNTGELFF.

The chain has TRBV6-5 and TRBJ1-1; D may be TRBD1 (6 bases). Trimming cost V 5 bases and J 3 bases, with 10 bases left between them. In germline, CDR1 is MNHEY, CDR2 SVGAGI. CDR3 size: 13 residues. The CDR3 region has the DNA TGTGCCAGCAGTAGGACAGAAGACACTGAAGCTTTCTTT. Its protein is CASSRTEDTEAFF.

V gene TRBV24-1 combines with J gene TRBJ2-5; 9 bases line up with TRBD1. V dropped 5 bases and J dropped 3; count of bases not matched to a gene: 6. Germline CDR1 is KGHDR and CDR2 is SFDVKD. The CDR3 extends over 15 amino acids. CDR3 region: CATSASGTGKETQYF. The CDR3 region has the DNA TGTGCCACCAGTGCGTCCGGGACAGGGAAAGAGACCCAGTACTTC.

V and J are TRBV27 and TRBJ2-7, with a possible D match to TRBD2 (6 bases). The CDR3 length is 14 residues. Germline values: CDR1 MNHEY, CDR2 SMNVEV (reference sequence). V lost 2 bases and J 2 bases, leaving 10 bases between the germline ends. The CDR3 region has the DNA TGTGCCAGCAGTTTACGGGCGGGGCCCTACGAGCAGTACTTC. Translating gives CASSLRAGPYEQYF.

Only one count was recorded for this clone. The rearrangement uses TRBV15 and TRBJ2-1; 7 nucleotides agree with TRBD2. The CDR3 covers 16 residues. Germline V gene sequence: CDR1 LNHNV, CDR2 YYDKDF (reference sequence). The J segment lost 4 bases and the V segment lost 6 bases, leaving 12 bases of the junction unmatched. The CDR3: CATRTRSAGAYNEQFF. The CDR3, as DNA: TGTGCCACCAGGACTCGCTCCGCGGGAGCTTACAATGAGCAGTTCTTC.

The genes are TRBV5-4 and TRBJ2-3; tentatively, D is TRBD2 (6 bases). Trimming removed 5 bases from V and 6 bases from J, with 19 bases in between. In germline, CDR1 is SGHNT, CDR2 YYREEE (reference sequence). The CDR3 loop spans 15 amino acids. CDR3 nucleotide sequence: TGTGCCAGCAGTTTAGCGGAGCAGGTGTTGGATACGCAGTATTTT. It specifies CASSLAEQVLDTQYF.

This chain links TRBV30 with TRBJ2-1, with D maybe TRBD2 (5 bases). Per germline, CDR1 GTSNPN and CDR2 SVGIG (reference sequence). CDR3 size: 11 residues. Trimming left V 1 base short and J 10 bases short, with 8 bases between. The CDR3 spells CAWSELGEQFF. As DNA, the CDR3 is TGTGCCTGGAGTGAACTAGGAGAGCAGTTCTTC.

DNA for the CDR3: TGTGCCAGTAGTATTGGGGCTTACTACGAAAAACTGTTTTTT. Translating it yields CASSIGAYYEKLFF. This chain links TRBV19 with TRBJ1-4, with D possibly matching TRBD1 (5 bases). The CDR3 consists of 14 residues. Trimming pared 3 bases from V and 8 bases from J, leaving 13 bases between. CDR1 and CDR2 (germline): LNHDA, SQIVND (reference sequence).

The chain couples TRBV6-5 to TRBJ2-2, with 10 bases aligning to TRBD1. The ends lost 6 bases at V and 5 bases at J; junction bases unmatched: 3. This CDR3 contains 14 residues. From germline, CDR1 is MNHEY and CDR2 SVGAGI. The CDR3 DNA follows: TGTGCCAGCAGAAGGACAGGGGGGACCGGGGAGCTGTTTTTT. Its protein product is CASRRTGGTGELFF.

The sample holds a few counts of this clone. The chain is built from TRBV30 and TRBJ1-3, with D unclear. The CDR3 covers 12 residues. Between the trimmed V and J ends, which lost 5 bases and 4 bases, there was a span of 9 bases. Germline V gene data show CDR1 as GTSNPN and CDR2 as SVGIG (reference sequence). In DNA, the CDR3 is TGTGCCTGGGCCTCGGGGGGAAACACCATATATTTT. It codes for CAWASGGNTIYF.

CDR3 sequence reads: CASSLTGVVADTQYF. The CDR3 DNA reads TGCGCCAGCAGCTTGACGGGAGTGGTTGCAGATACGCAGTATTTT. The genes are TRBV5-1 and TRBJ2-3; D perhaps matches TRBD2 (6 bases). CDR1 and CDR2 from the germline V gene are SGHRS and YFSETQ. CDR3 length equals 15 residues. V was clipped by 1 base and J by 4 bases, with 13 bases between them.

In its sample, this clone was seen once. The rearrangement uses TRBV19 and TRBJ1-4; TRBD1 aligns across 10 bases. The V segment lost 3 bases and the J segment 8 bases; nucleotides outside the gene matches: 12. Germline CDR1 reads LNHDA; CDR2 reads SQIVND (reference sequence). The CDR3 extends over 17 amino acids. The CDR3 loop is CASSMNRKGQGEEKLFF. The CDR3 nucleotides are TGTGCCAGTAGTATGAATAGAAAAGGACAGGGGGAAGAAAAACTGTTTTTT. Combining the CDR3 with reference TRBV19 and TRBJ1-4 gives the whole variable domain DGGITQSPKYLFRKEGQNVTLSCEQNLNHDAMYWYRQDPGQGLRLIYYSQIVNDFQKGDIAEGYSVSREKKESFPLTVTSAQKNPTAFYLCASSMNRKGQGEEKLFFGSGTQLSVL.

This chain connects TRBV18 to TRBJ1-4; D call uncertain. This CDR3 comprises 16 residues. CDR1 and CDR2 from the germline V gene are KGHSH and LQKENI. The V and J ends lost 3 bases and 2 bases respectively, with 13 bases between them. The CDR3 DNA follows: TGTGCCAGCTCACCCTATCAGGCGGGGACTAATGAAAAACTGTTTTTT. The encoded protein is CASSPYQAGTNEKLFF. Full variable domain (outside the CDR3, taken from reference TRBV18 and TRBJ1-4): NAGVMQNPRHLVRRRGQEARLRCSPMKGHSHVYWYRQLPEEGLKFMVYLQKENIIDESGMPKERFSAEFPKEGPSILRIQQVVRGDSAAYFCASSPYQAGTNEKLFFGSGTQLSVL.

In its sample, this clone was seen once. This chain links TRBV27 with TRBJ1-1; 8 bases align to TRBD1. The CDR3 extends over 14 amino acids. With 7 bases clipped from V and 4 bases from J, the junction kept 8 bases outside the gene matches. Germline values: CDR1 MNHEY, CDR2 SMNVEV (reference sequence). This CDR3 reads CASNVDRGSTEAFF. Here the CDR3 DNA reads TGTGCCAGCAATGTCGACAGGGGATCCACTGAAGCTTTCTTT.

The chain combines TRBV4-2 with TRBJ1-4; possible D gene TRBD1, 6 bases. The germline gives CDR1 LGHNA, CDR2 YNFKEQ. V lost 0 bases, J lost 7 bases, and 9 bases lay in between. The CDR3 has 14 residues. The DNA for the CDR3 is TGTGCCAGCAGCCAAGACAGGGGTGGTGAAAAACTGTTTTTT. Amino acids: CASSQDRGGEKLFF.

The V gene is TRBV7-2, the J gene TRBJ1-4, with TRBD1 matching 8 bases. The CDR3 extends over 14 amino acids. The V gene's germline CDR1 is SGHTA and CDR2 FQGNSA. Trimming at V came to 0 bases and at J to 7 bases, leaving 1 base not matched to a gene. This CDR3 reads CASSLAGTGEKLFF. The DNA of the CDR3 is TGTGCCAGCAGCTTAGCGGGGACAGGTGAAAAACTGTTTTTT. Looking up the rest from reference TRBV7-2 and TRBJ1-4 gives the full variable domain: GAGVSQSPSNKVTEKGKDVELRCDPISGHTALYWYRQSLGQGLEFLIYFQGNSAPDKSGLPSDRFSAERTGGSVSTLTIQRTQQEDSAVYLCASSLAGTGEKLFFGSGTQLSVL.

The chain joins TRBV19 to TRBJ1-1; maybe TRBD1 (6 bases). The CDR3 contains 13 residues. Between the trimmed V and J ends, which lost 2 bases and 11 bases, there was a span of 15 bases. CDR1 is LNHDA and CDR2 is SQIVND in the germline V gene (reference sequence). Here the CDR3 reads CASSIRGQIVAFF. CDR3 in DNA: TGTGCCAGTAGTATAAGAGGACAGATTGTGGCTTTCTTT.

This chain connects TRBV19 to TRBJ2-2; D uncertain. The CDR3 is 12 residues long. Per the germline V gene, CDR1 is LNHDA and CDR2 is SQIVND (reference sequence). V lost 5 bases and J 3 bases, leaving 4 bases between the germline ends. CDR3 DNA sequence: TGTGCCAGTAGTCCCTACACCGGGGAGCTGTTTTTT. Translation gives CASSPYTGELFF.

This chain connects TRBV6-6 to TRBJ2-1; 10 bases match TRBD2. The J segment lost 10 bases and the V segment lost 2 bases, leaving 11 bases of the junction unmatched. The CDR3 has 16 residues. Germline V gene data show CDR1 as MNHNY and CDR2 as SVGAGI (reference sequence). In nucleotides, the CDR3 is TGTGCCAGCAGTTACCCCGCCACTAGCGGGGAGGGAGAGCAGTTCTTC. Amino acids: CASSYPATSGEGEQFF.

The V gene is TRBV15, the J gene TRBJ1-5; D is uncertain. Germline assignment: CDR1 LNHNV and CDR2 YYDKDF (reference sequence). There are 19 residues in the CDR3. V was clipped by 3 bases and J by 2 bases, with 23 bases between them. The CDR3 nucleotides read TGTGCCACCAGCAGTAGAATGCGGCACCTGTCCCGGGGCAATCAGCCCCAGCATTTT. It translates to CATSSRMRHLSRGNQPQHF.

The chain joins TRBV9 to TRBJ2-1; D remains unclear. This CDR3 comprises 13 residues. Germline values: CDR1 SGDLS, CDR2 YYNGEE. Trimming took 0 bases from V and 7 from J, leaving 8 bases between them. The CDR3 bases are TGTGCCAGCAGCGTAGCCGGCGGAAATGAGCAGTTCTTC. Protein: CASSVAGGNEQFF.

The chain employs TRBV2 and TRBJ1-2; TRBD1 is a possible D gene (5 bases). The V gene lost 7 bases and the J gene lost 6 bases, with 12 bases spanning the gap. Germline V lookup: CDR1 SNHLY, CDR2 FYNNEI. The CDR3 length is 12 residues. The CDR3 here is CASNEGLDGYTF. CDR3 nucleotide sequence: TGTGCCAGCAATGAGGGGCTTGATGGCTACACCTTC.

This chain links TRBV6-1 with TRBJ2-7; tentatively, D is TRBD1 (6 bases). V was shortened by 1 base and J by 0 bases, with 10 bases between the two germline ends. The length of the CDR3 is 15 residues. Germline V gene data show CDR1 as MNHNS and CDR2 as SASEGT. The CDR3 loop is CASSEVQGSSYEQYF. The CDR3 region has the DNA TGTGCCAGCAGTGAAGTCCAGGGGAGCTCCTACGAGCAGTACTTC.